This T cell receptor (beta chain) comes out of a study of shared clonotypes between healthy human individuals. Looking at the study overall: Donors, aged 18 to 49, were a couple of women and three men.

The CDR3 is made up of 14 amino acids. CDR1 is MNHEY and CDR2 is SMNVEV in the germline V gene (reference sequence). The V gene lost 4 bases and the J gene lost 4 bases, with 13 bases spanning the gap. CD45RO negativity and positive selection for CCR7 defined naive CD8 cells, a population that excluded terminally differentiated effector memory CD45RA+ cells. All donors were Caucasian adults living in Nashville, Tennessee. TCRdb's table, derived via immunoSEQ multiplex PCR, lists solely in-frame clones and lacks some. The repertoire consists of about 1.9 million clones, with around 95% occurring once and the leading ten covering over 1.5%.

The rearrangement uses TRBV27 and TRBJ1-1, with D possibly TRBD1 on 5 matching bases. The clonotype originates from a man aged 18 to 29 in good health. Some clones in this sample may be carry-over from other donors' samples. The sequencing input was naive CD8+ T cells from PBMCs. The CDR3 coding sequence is TGTGCCAGCAGTTCGAGGACGGGGGGCACTGAAGCTTTCTTT. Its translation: CASSSRTGGTEAFF.